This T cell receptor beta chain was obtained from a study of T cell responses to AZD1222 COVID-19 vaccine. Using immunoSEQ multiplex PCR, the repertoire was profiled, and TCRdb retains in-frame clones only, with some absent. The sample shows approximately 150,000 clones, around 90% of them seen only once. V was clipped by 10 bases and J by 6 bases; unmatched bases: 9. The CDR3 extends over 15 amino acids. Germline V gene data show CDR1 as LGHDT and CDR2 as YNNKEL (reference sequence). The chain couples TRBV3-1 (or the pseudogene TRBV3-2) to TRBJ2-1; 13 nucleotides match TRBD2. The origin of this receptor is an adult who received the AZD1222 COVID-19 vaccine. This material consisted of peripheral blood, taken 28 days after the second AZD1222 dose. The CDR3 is CATRGLAGRRNEQFF. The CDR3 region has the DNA TGTGCCACCAGGGGACTAGCGGGACGTCGCAATGAGCAGTTCTTC.